This is a list of T cell receptor beta chains from one sample in a study of cytomegalovirus exposure and HLA in healthy donors. This table comes from immunoSEQ multiplex PCR, and its TCRdb copy is limited to in-frame clones, with some not included. The table lists under 90,000 clones. Sequences were obtained from PBMCs. These receptors originate from a man aged 45-65 years in good health and CMV-seropositive. CDR3s include the opening cysteine and the closing phenylalanine or tryptophan.

TRBV6-6	TRBJ1-5	CASSSARAQGNQPQHF
TRBV19	TRBJ2-1	CASSTGTNNNEQFF
TRBV6-5	TRBJ2-1	CASSYYQGVSYNEQFF
TRBV18	TRBJ1-2	CASSRKGANYGYTF
TRBV10-3	TRBJ2-3	CAISSGRGSTDTQYF
TRBV7-2	TRBJ2-5	CASSLTWTGMETQYF
TRBV11-3	TRBJ2-1	CASSRGREYNEQFF
TRBV7-2	TRBJ2-1	CASLLAAYNEQFF
TRBV18	TRBJ2-3	CASSPPIGQGTDTQYF
TRBV29-1	TRBJ2-5	CSVAGPQQGTQYF
TRBV4-3	TRBJ1-2	CASSKSSGVGGYTF
TRBV30	TRBJ2-3	CAWRNGGAQYF
TRBV10-3	TRBJ2-7	CAISESGNRETVYEQYF
TRBV30	TRBJ2-3	CAWSNGQGRDTQYF
TRBV27	TRBJ1-5	CASSLSQGRRQPQHF
TRBV6-1	TRBJ2-3	CASSERGGRSPDTQYF
TRBV11-2	TRBJ2-2	CASSLVPGQVGTGELFF
TRBV4-3	TRBJ2-1	CASSQEGSGRNEQFF
TRBV7-2	TRBJ2-2	CASSLARGTGTNTGELFF
TRBV6-1	TRBJ2-1	CASSEAVYGTSGSGEQFF
TRBV9	TRBJ2-1	CASSVRPLGHNEQFF
TRBV18	TRBJ2-2	CASSQLAVNTGELFF
TRBV6-5	TRBJ2-1	CASTPSGEYNEQFF